These 20 T cell receptor beta chains were all obtained from the same sample, sequenced in a study of T cell repertoires in cytomegalovirus infection. Each CDR3 protein is one row after TCRdb ran MiXCR on the reads. The sample contains approximately 630,000 distinct CDR3 sequences, 20% to 25% of which appear only once. The specimen was CD8+ T cells from PBMCs. The receptors stem from a human donor in good health (CMV status not recorded). Some clones in this sample may be carry-over from other donors' samples.

This clonotype appeared many times. The gene calls are TRBV7-2 and TRBJ2-1; D tentatively fits TRBD1 or TRBD2 (5 bases each). V lost 5 bases to trimming and J lost 4 bases, with 21 bases between them. CDR1 and CDR2 (germline): SGHTA, FQGNSA. The CDR3 extends over 17 amino acids. The CDR3 loop is CASSLPGPITYYNEQFF. The CDR3 nucleotides are TGTGCCAGCAGCCTCCCGGGACCCATAACCTATTACAATGAGCAGTTCTTC.

This clonotype was seen a few times. This chain uses TRBV27 with TRBJ2-7; TRBD1 matches 9 bases. Losses at the gene ends were 6 bases for V and 5 bases for J; bases not matched to a gene: 14. Germline values: CDR1 MNHEY, CDR2 SMNVEV (reference sequence). This CDR3 comprises 16 residues. The CDR3 bases are TGTGCCAGCAGCTCCCGGGCTTGGGACAGGGACAACGAGCAGTACGTC. This gives the protein CASSSRAWDRDNEQYV.

This clonotype was observed at least ten times. This chain links TRBV7-9 with TRBJ1-1; TRBD1 is a possible D gene (5 bases). The V gene lost 5 bases and the J gene lost 0 bases, with 10 bases spanning the gap. In germline, CDR1 is SEHNR, CDR2 FQNEAQ (reference sequence). The CDR3 loop spans 14 amino acids. CDR3 sequence reads: CASSLGTVNTEAFF. As DNA, the CDR3 is TGTGCCAGCAGCCTAGGGACGGTGAACACTGAAGCTTTCTTT.

The V call is TRBV20-1, the J call TRBJ1-2, with D possibly being TRBD1 (6 bases). Trimming left V 1 base short and J 4 bases short, with 16 bases between. This CDR3 has 15 residues. Germline V gene lookup returns CDR1 DFQATT and CDR2 SNEGSKA (reference sequence). CDR3 region: CSARGRDNVLYGYTF. As DNA, the CDR3 is TGCAGTGCTAGAGGTCGGGACAACGTGCTCTATGGCTACACCTTC.

The chain carries TRBV29-1 and TRBJ2-1; 9 bases line up with TRBD1. The trim removed 5 bases at V and 7 bases at J, leaving 6 bases unmatched. Per the germline V gene, CDR1 is SQVTM and CDR2 is ANQGSEA. The CDR3 has 13 residues. The CDR3 loop is CSVFRDRANEQFF. The CDR3 nucleotides read TGCAGCGTTTTTCGGGACAGGGCGAATGAGCAGTTCTTC.

V gene TRBV4-1 combines with J gene TRBJ1-1; D remains unclear. V was pared by 3 bases and J by 1 base, with 9 bases between. The CDR3 has 14 residues. CDR1 is MGHRA and CDR2 is YSYEKL in the germline V gene. The CDR3 DNA reads as TGCGCCAGCAGCCAGGTCCACAAGAACACTGAAGCTTTCTTT. Translated: CASSQVHKNTEAFF.

The chain combines TRBV25-1 with TRBJ1-5; no clear D. The CDR3 consists of 13 residues. Trimming pared 2 bases from V and 7 bases from J, leaving 9 bases between. CDR1 MGHDK and CDR2 SYGVNS come from the germline V gene. The CDR3 sequence is CASSERFGQPQHF. The CDR3, as DNA: TGTGCCAGCAGTGAACGATTTGGGCAGCCCCAGCATTTT.

This clonotype was found a few times. V is TRBV20-1 and J is TRBJ2-1; a weak D match, TRBD2 (6 bases). Germline CDR1 is DFQATT and CDR2 is SNEGSKA (reference sequence). V was shortened by 1 base and J by 1 base, with 14 bases between the two germline ends. CDR3 size: 16 residues. The DNA for the CDR3 is TGCAGTGCTAGAGGGGACTCAGGGAGATCCTACAATGAGCAGTTCTTC. It codes for CSARGDSGRSYNEQFF.

This clonotype occurred a few times. This chain connects TRBV5-4 to TRBJ2-5, with D perhaps TRBD2 (6 bases). Germline loops: CDR1 SGHNT, CDR2 YYREEE (reference sequence). This CDR3 comprises 14 residues. The ends were cut back, 2 bases at V and 1 base at J, with 9 bases in the middle. DNA for the CDR3: TGTGCCAGCAGCTTTAGCGGTAGCCAAGAGACCCAGTACTTC. Protein product: CASSFSGSQETQYF.

A few counts support this clonotype. The chain combines TRBV5-4 with TRBJ2-1; no clear D. From germline, CDR1 is SGHNT and CDR2 YYREEE (reference sequence). With 2 bases removed from V and 5 bases from J, the gap between germline ends came to 5 bases. This CDR3 comprises 12 residues. The CDR3 DNA reads as TGTGCCAGCAGCTTTGTAGACAATGAGCAGTTCTTC. Translation: CASSFVDNEQFF.

CDR3 residues: CAISESTRIGGLEAFF. In DNA, the CDR3 is TGTGCCATCAGTGAGTCGACCCGGATAGGGGGACTGGAAGCTTTCTTT. This sequence joins TRBV10-3 and TRBJ1-1; D possibly corresponds to TRBD1 (6 bases). Trimming left V 0 bases short and J 8 bases short, with 19 bases between. Germline V gives CDR1 ENHRY, CDR2 SYGVKD. CDR3 length: 16 amino acids.

This clonotype was counted ten times or more. This CDR3 is CASTDEAYNSPLHF. The CDR3 bases are TGTGCCAGCACCGATGAGGCCTATAATTCACCCCTCCACTTT. The chain combines TRBV7-6 with TRBJ1-6; D unclear. Germline lookup yields CDR1 SGHVS and CDR2 FNYEAQ. The germline V and J ends were trimmed by 7 bases and 2 bases, with 9 bases remaining between them. The CDR3 contains 14 residues.

The rearrangement joins TRBV2 to TRBJ2-5; D is undetermined. The length of the CDR3 is 15 residues. Trimming left V 3 bases short and J 1 base short, with 12 bases between. Per the germline V gene, CDR1 is SNHLY and CDR2 is FYNNEI. The DNA of the CDR3 is TGTGCCAGCAGTGAGGGTAGAACAGCCCAAGAGACCCAGTACTTC. This gives the protein CASSEGRTAQETQYF.

Concerning this clonotype itself: The junction differs from germline at one of its ends, possibly a read error. The CDR3 coding sequence is TGTACCAGCAGGCTCCGGCACAGGGTATTTGCCGAGCAGTACTTC. It specifies CTSRLRHRVFAEQYF. This sequence joins TRBV6-4 and TRBJ2-7, with D possibly being TRBD1 (6 bases). Germline V gives CDR1 MRHNA, CDR2 SNTAGT. This CDR3 spans 15 amino acids.

This clonotype has just a few counts. The chain employs TRBV2 and TRBJ1-6; D not certain. The germline V gene encodes CDR1 SNHLY and CDR2 FYNNEI. The CDR3 is made up of 12 amino acids. The V and J ends lost 5 bases and 7 bases respectively, with 6 bases between them. CDR3 sequence: CASSPENSPLHF. The CDR3 nucleotides read TGTGCCAGCAGTCCAGAGAATTCACCCCTCCACTTT.

This clonotype was detected ten times or more. The chain links TRBV6-5 to TRBJ1-1; D may be TRBD1 (5 bases). V was cut by 3 bases and J by 4 bases, with 9 bases left in between. This CDR3 region has 13 residues. The V gene's germline CDR1 is MNHEY and CDR2 SVGAGI. The CDR3 DNA is TGTGCCAGCAGTTATTCAGGGAGCACTGAAGCTTTCTTT. Translated, it gives CASSYSGSTEAFF.

This chain joins TRBV10-3 and TRBJ1-4; 11 nucleotides match TRBD1. This CDR3 has 16 amino acids. The germline gives CDR1 ENHRY, CDR2 SYGVKD. Trimming removed 3 bases from V and 8 bases from J; junction bases left unmatched: 8. The CDR3 DNA reads as TGTGCCATCAGTGATCTCGGACAGGGGGCGCAGGAAAAACTGTTTTTT. This sequence encodes CAISDLGQGAQEKLFF.

Note on this clonotype: A read error may account for a junction end that differs from germline. The rearrangement links TRBV7-6 to TRBJ2-2; D may be TRBD2 (6 bases). Germline V lookup: CDR1 SGHVS, CDR2 FNYEAQ. CDR3 size: 16 residues. This chain's CDR3 is CASSVGGVTNTGELFF. The DNA for the CDR3 is TGTGCTAGCAGCGTAGGCGGGGTGACGAACACCGGGGAGCTGTTTTTT. Combining the CDR3 with reference TRBV7-6 and TRBJ2-2 gives the whole variable domain GAGVSQSPRYKVTKRGQDVALRCDPISGHVSLYWYRQALGQGPEFLTYFNYEAQQDKSGLPNDRFSAERPEGSISTLTIQRTEQRDSAMYRCASSVGGVTNTGELFFGEGSRLTVL.

The gene calls are TRBV6-5 and TRBJ2-2; no clear D. The V end lost 3 bases, the J end lost 9 bases, and 11 bases lay between the germline ends. CDR1 and CDR2 (germline): MNHEY, SVGAGI. This CDR3 comprises 13 residues. Written as DNA, the CDR3 is TGTGCCAGCAGTTATAACAGAATTAGGGAGCTGTTTTTT. Translated: CASSYNRIRELFF.

This clonotype was observed a handful of times. The rearrangement links TRBV6-2 or TRBV6-3 to TRBJ2-3, with D possibly matching TRBD2 (5 bases). The CDR3 has 17 amino acids. CDR1 is MNHEY and CDR2 is SVGEGT in the germline V gene. Trimming pared 0 bases from V and 2 bases from J, leaving 15 bases between. CDR3 nucleotides: TGTGCCAGCAGTTACTCGACATCAGGAGGATTCACAGATACGCAGTATTTT. This sequence encodes CASSYSTSGGFTDTQYF.